A single T cell receptor beta chain is shown here with its context. The antigen it recognizes is unknown. There are no base qualities to consult, and no much larger clone falls within one base. This entry comes from a study of blood T cells in healthy people across ages (dated by TCRdb to between 2014 and 2017). Regarding the study in general: In model experiments, template switching captured about one uniquely barcoded TCR beta cDNA molecule for every two T cells. The study analyzed two additional independent replicas of 1 million unique cDNA reads from the same blood draw for two donors, one aged 18 to 29 and one aged 80 or older. The donors were split into four age groups: young (average 16 years), middle-aged (more than 35), aged (over 55) and long-lived (roughly 86). Using deep sequencing normalized with unique cDNA molecular identifiers, the study measured how TCR beta repertoire diversity changes with age.

General study outcomes and caveats: The percentage of naive T cells measured by flow cytometry correlated strongly with observed TCR beta diversity. Estimates of total diversity based on one million sequenced T cells were considered lower bounds and underestimates. As age increased, observed TCR beta diversity per million T cells dropped in a roughly linear way, and a significant reduction was already evident by age 40. Conclusive comparison of naive and antigen-experienced compartments was prevented by the profiling of bulk unsorted PBMCs. Compared with the aged group, the long-lived group had more naive CD4+ T cells, fewer expanded clones and increased TCR diversity, suggesting age selection. The CMV infection status of donors was not known, potentially confounding age-related changes in expanded clonotypes.

Libraries were prepared through 5' RACE. TCRdb names Illumina HiSeq 2500 as the instrument used. A second PCR of roughly 7 to 12 cycles was run with a J-beta primer mix and a sample-barcoded 5' primer. A unique molecular identifier was introduced onto each TCR beta cDNA molecule by a template-switch 5' adaptor carrying 12 random nucleotides. Each sample yielded at least 3 million CDR3-containing paired-end reads. The Mint cDNA synthesis kit, primed by a TRBC-specific oligonucleotide, was used to synthesize first-strand cDNA from all RNA. Following uracil-DNA glycosylase treatment, a first 18-cycle PCR with universal primers M1SS and BC2_uni_R was performed on all cDNA. The published analysis was carried out like this. Normalization of each sample was performed by random selection of 1 million high-quality reads, each carrying a distinct molecular identifier. Instead of being binned into consensus sequences, reads that shared molecular identifiers were thrown out. MiTCR, with a Q25 quality threshold and the strictest error-elimination algorithm, was used for CDR3 identification, clonotype clustering and error correction. A nonparametric unseen species model with Euler transformation was used to estimate a lower bound on total TCR beta diversity. Through fastp at Q25 and MiXCR, TCRdb rebuilt clones from the public reads, retaining in-frame beta chains. Entries are consolidated by CDR3 protein sequence, retaining the most common genes and DNA. These V and J calls originate from TCRdb's pipeline instead of the authors' own analysis. This sample lists over 700,000 distinct CDR3 sequences; roughly 25% were detected once. The top ten clones comprise just under 9.5% of the sample.

The roughly 37 donors, aged roughly 6 to 90 years, were systemically healthy Caucasian individuals from Russia. Each donor gave ten milliliters of peripheral blood, collected into EDTA-treated Vacutainer tubes. Ficoll-Paque density-gradient centrifugation was used to isolate PBMCs, with at least 6.5 million per sample. Trizol reagent was used to extract total RNA from the PBMCs, yielding at least 6 micrograms per sample. For every donor, flow cytometry on a PBMC aliquot measured the percentage of naive CD45RAhigh/CD27high T cells. Inclusive of the bounding cysteine and phenylalanine, the CDR3 is 13 residues long. Only the CDR3 region is kept as DNA, spanning 39 bases read in frame from base 1. Sequences SGHDN (CDR1) and FVKESK (CDR2) are obtained from the germline V gene. The sample was also reused in another study, on T cells of mothers and their children. The second study reports: The donors were nine systemically healthy Caucasian individuals, made up of three mothers and their six children. cDNA synthesis consumed the entire amount of extracted RNA, loaded at approximately 1.6 ug RNA in each 15 ul reaction. In the second PCR, sample barcodes and 2-4 random nucleotides were introduced via the M1S primer. More than 8 million TCR beta CDR3 reads were obtained from each mother, and about 3 million reads were obtained from each child. TCR recombination output is similarly shaped by thymic selection in related and unrelated pairs, with a minor effect exerted by inherited differences. Normalized repertoire overlap was always slightly but never significantly higher in related than unrelated mother-child pairs. Persistent microchimeric T cell clones were not detected, at a sensitivity of approximately 100 clones per million clonotypes. In the study, deep NGS was used to compare the TCR beta repertoires of mothers and children, and features distinguishing related mother-child pairs from unrelated individuals were sought. Mothers averaged approximately 41 +/- 4 years of age and children averaged around 10 +/- 4 years. Libraries were sequenced on Illumina HiSeq 2000 with 100+100 nt paired-end reads after adapter ligation with NEBNext reagents. To prevent cross-contamination, the mother and child libraries were prepared a month apart and were sequenced in separate runs. For each donor, between roughly 450,000 and 2,100,000 distinct TCR beta clonotypes were identified. Naive TCR beta clonotypes were estimated from low-frequency clonotypes matched to each donor's FACS-determined naive share, without sorting.

The sequence links TRBV14 to TRBJ2-5, with no D gene named confidently. The DNA end is more similar to TRBJ2-1, so the J call may be wrong. The TCR was taken from a boy younger than 18 in good health. The sequenced sample was blood. The nucleotides are TGTGCCAGCAGCCAAGTATGGGCAAATGAGCAGTTCTTC. This encodes CASSQVWANEQFF.